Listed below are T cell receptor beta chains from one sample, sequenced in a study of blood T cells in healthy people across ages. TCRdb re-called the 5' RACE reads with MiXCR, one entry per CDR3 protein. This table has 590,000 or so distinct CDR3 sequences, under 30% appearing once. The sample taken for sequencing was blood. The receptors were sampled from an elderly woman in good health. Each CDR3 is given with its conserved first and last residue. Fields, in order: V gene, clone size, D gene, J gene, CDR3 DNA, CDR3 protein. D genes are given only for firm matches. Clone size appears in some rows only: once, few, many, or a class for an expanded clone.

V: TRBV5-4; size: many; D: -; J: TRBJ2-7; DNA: TGTGCCAGCAGCTTGGATCTCGGCGAGCAGTACTTC; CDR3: CASSLDLGEQYF
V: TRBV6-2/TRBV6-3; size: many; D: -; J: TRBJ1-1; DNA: TGTGCCAGCAGATGGAGCCCCCAGGGTCAGACTGAAGCTTTCTTT; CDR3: CASRWSPQGQTEAFF
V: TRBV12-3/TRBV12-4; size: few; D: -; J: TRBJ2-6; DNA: TGTGCCAGCACTAACAGGGGGGGGTTCTCTGGGGCCAACGTCCGGACTTTC; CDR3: CASTNRGGFSGANVRTF
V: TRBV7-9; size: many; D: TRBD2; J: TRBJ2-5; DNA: TGTGCCAGCAGCAGCGGGACTAGCGGACAGCAAGAGACCCAGTACTTC; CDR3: CASSSGTSGQQETQYF
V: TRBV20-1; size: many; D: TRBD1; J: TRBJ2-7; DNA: TGCAGTGCCCCCCCGGACAGGGGTCTTCTTGAGCAGTACTTC; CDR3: CSAPPDRGLLEQYF
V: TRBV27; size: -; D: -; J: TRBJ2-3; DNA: TGTGCCAGCACGATGGGGAGCACAGATACGCAGTATTTT; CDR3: CASTMGSTDTQYF
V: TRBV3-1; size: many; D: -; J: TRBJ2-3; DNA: TGTGCCAGCAGCGGGTCAGCCAAAGATACGCAGTATTTT; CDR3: CASSGSAKDTQYF
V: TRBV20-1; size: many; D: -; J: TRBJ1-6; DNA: TGCAGTGCTAGAGAAGTCCTCGTGGCACCCCTCCACTTT; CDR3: CSAREVLVAPLHF
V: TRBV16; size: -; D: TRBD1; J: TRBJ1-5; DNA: TGTGCCAGCAGCCAAAGACAGGGGATTAATCAGCCCCAGCATTTT; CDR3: CASSQRQGINQPQHF
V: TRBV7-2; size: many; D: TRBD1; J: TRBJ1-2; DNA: TGTGCCAGCAGCTTAGTCGTGGCAGGGGGGAACTATGGCTACACCTTC; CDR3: CASSLVVAGGNYGYTF
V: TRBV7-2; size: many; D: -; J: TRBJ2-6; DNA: TGTGCCAGCAGCTTAGGCCCCGCAGGGGCCAACGTCCTGACTTTC; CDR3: CASSLGPAGANVLTF
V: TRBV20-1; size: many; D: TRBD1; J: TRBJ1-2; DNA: TGCAGTGCTAGAGTGGGACCGGGGACAGGGGACTATGGCTACACCTTC; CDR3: CSARVGPGTGDYGYTF
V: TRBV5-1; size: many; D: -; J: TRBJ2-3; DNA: TGCGCCAGCAGCTTGTTAGGTGCGAGCACAGATACGCAGTATTTT; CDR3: CASSLLGASTDTQYF
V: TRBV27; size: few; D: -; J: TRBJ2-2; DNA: TGTGCCAGCAGTTTAGAGGGCCCGGGGGCGAATGGATACACCGGGGAGCTGTTTTTT; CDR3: CASSLEGPGANGYTGELFF
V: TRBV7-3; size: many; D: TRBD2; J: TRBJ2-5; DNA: TGTGCCAGCAGCTTAAGAGGCGGGGGGCCAGGAGAGACCCAGTACTTC; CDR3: CASSLRGGGPGETQYF
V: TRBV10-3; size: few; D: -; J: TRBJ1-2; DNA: TGTGCCATCAGTGCTACAGGGTCAAGGGATGGCTACACCTTC; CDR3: CAISATGSRDGYTF
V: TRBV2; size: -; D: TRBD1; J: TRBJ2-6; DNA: TGTGCCAGCAGTCCGGACAGGGCCCCTGGGGCCAACGTCCTGACTTTC; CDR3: CASSPDRAPGANVLTF
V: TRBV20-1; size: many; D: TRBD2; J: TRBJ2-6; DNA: TGCAGTGCACTGGGGGGGGACCGTTACTCTGGGGCCAACGTCCTGACTTTC; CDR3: CSALGGDRYSGANVLTF
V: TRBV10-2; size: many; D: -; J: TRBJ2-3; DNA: TGCGCCAGCAGTGAAACAGGCGGAACAGATACGCAGTATTTT; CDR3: CASSETGGTDTQYF
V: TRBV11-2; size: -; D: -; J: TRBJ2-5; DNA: TGTGCCAGCAGCTTAGACGCCTGGTCGGGGGAGCAGTACTTC; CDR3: CASSLDAWSGEQYF
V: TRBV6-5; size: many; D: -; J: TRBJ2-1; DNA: TGTGCCAGCAGTTACACTAACAGGGTTCGCAATGAGCAGTTCTTC; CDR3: CASSYTNRVRNEQFF
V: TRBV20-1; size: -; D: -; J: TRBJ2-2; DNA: TGCAGCATGGCAGGGAACACCGGGGAGCGGTTTTTT; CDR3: CSMAGNTGERFF
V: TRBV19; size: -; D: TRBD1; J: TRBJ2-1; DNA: TGTGCCAGTAGTCTAAACCGGGACAGGGGTTTCGAGCAGTTCTTC; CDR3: CASSLNRDRGFEQFF
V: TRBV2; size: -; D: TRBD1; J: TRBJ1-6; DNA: TGTGCCAGCACAGGGGGCAGAGGGAATTCACCCCTCCACTTT; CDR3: CASTGGRGNSPLHF
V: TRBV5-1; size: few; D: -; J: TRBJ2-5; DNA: TGCGCCAGCCGTCATCGGACAGAGATATACAATGAGCAGTACTTC; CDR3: CASRHRTEIYNEQYF
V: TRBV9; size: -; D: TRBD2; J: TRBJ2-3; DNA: TGTGCCAGCAGCGTTGCAGCGGGGGACCTCACAGATACGCAGTATTTT; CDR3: CASSVAAGDLTDTQYF
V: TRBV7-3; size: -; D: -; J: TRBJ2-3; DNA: TGTGCCAGCAGCTCTTCGGGACTCATGGTATCGCAGTATTTT; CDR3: CASSSSGLMVSQYF
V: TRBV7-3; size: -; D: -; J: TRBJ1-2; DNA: TGTGCCAGCAGCTCAGAACCGGGACACCCCGCGGGCTACACCTTC; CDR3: CASSSEPGHPAGYTF
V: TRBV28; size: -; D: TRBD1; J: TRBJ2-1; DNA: TGTGCCAGCAGTTTGGGGGACAGGGTCCCTTACAATGAGCAGTTCTTC; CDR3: CASSLGDRVPYNEQFF
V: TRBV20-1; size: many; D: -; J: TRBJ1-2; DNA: TGCAGTGCCTCACTGGGACTGAGGGGCTACACCTTC; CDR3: CSASLGLRGYTF
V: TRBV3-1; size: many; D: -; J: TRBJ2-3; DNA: TGTGCCAGCAGCCAAGCCTTTTCTAGCACAGATACGCAGTATTTT; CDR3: CASSQAFSSTDTQYF
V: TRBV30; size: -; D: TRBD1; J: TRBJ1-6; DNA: TGTGCCTGGAGTGTCCCCGGGACAGGGGCCCCCCCCCTCCACTTT; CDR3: CAWSVPGTGAPPLHF
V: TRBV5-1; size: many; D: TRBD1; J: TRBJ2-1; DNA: TGCGCCAGCAGCTTGGCTGGACAGGGGGGTGGAGATGAGCAGTTCTTC; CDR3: CASSLAGQGGGDEQFF
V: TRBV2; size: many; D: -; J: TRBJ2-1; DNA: TGTGCCAGCAGTGTTTTCATGAATGCCGATGAGCAGTTCTTC; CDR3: CASSVFMNADEQFF
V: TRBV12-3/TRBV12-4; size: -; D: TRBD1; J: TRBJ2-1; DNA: TGTGCCAGCAGATCAGGGGGCGTCGGCGGCAATGAGCAGTTCTTC; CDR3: CASRSGGVGGNEQFF
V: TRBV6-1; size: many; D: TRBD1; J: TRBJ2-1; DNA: TGTGCCAGCACCTTGATTACAGGGGGATTGGGCAATGAGCAGTTCTTC; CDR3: CASTLITGGLGNEQFF
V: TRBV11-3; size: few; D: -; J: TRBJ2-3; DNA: TGTGCCGGCAGCTTAGAAGTGGGGCGCACGCAGTATTTT; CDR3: CAGSLEVGRTQYF
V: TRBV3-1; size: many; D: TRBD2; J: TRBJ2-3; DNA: TGTGCCAGCAGCCAACGCGTAGCGGGGAGCACAGATACGCAGTATTTT; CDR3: CASSQRVAGSTDTQYF
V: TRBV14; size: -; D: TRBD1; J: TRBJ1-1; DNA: TGTGCCAGCAGCCGATTGGACAGGGGTAGAAACACTGAAGCTTTCTTT; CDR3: CASSRLDRGRNTEAFF
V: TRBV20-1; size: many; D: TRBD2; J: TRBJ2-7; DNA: TGCAGTGCTAGAGATGGTAGAGTAGCGGGGGGGCTCGAGCAGTACTTC; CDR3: CSARDGRVAGGLEQYF
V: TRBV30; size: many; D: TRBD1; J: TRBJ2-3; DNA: TGTGCCTGGAGTTTCTCCGGGACAGGGAGGTCTACGCAGTATTTT; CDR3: CAWSFSGTGRSTQYF
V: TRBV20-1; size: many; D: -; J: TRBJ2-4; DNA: TGCAGTGCTAGCGAGACAGTAGAAAACATTCAGTACTTC; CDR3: CSASETVENIQYF
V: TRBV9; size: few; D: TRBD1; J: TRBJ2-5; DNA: TGTGCCAGCAGCGCGACAGGGTACGAAGAGACCCAGTACTTC; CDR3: CASSATGYEETQYF
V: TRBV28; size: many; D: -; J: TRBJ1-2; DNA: TGTGCCAGCAGTCTTAGCGACAGCTATGGCTACACCTTC; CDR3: CASSLSDSYGYTF
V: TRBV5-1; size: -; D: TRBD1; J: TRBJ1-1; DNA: TGCGCCAGCAGCTACCGGACAGGGGGCGGCACTGAAGCTTTCTTT; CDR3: CASSYRTGGGTEAFF